Following are 18 T cell receptor beta chains from one sample sequenced in a study of T-cell reconstitution after alpha-beta-depleted transplantation in children (dated by TCRdb to the mid-2010s). The sample's treatment or condition label is to be understood as: allogeneic hematopoietic cell transplantation with graft depleted of TCRalphabeta T cells and CD19 B cells. The library came from PCR. Sequencing relied on an Illumina HiSeq 2500. TCR library preparation used molecular barcoding, with unique molecular identifiers applied to normalize quantification of the TCRbeta repertoire. The public sequencing data were trimmed at Q25 with fastp and processed into clonotypes with MiXCR by TCRdb, which kept only in-frame beta chains. Entries that share a CDR3 protein sequence are merged under the most common genes and DNA. Counted in this sample were hundreds of thousands of distinct CDR3 sequences; around 7.1% of them appeared once. The top ten clonotypes cover about 9.3% of the sample.

No cognate antigen is known for these TCRs. The investigation overall reported the following: Hyperexpanded clone frequencies declined over subsequent months; after one year, T-cell counts and TCRbeta diversity were mostly attributed to newly produced T cells.

Sample: peripheral blood, taken 360 days after TCRalphabeta/CD19-depleted stem cell transplant. These receptors all come from a female patient between 2 and 15 years old who had a stem cell transplant for Fanconi anemia, so the T cells may come from the graft donor.

The DNA for the CDR3 is TGTGCCAGCAGCCAAGTAGCACCTCATGAAAAACTGTTTTTT. It translates to CASSQVAPHEKLFF. V is TRBV4-2 and J is TRBJ1-4; D gene ambiguous. The CDR3 length is 14 residues. Germline lookup yields CDR1 LGHNA and CDR2 YNFKEQ. V was trimmed by 1 base and J by 6 bases, leaving 9 bases between them.

This clonotype appeared many times. The chain joins TRBV10-3 to TRBJ2-1; 12 bases match TRBD2. The V gene end was trimmed by 7 bases and the J gene end by 6 bases; junction bases not matched to a gene: 4. CDR1 is ENHRY, CDR2 SYGVKD, per germline. This CDR3 region has 14 residues. The CDR3 sequence: CAIMLAGGPNEQFF. The CDR3 nucleotides are TGTGCCATCATGCTAGCGGGGGGGCCCAATGAGCAGTTCTTC.

CDR3 sequence (DNA): TGTGCCAGCAGTGGGTCAGGGCTCGGCTACGAGCAGTACGTC. It translates to CASSGSGLGYEQYV. The chain joins TRBV2 to TRBJ2-7; the D gene is possibly TRBD1 (5 bases). V was pared by 4 bases and J by 3 bases, with 13 bases between. Germline assignment: CDR1 SNHLY and CDR2 FYNNEI. This CDR3 region has 14 residues.

This clonotype turned up a few times. This chain connects TRBV19 to TRBJ2-2, with D maybe TRBD2 (5 bases). This CDR3 region has 14 residues. Germline V gene lookup returns CDR1 LNHDA and CDR2 SQIVND (reference sequence). V lost 6 bases and J 5 bases, leaving 13 bases between the germline ends. DNA of the CDR3: TGTGCCAGTAGGCGGACTGGCGGAACCGGGGAGCTGTTTTTT. This encodes CASRRTGGTGELFF.

In its sample, this clonotype was seen a few times. J is TRBJ2-4 and V is TRBV14; no reliable D call. Germline values: CDR1 SGHDN, CDR2 FVKESK. The V gene lost 1 base and the J gene lost 12 bases, with 10 bases spanning the gap. The CDR3 covers 12 residues. In DNA, the CDR3 is TGTGCCAGCAGCCAAGGGCCTGCTCCTCAGTACTTC. It yields the protein CASSQGPAPQYF.

This clonotype was detected ten times or more. The CDR3 DNA follows: TGCAGTGCTAAAGGGGAATTCTACGAGCAGTACTTC. It translates to CSAKGEFYEQYF. This chain joins TRBV20-1 and TRBJ2-7; D may be TRBD1 (5 bases). This CDR3 is built from 12 residues. Germline V gives CDR1 DFQATT, CDR2 SNEGSKA (reference sequence). V was trimmed by 4 bases and J by 3 bases, leaving 10 bases between them.

This clonotype was picked up many times. This chain joins TRBV3-1 and TRBJ2-5; unclear D gene. Germline lookup yields CDR1 LGHDT and CDR2 YNNKEL (reference sequence). CDR3 size: 11 residues. V lost 8 bases to trimming and J lost 0 bases, with 4 bases between them. The CDR3 sequence is CASLYQETQYF. CDR3 in DNA: TGTGCCAGCCTGTACCAAGAGACCCAGTACTTC.

At least ten counts were recorded for this clonotype. This chain joins TRBV9 and TRBJ2-3, with TRBD1 identical over 8 bases. The CDR3 totals 13 residues. J gave up 2 bases and V 7 bases, and 3 bases lay outside the gene matches. Germline-derived CDR1 and CDR2 are SGDLS and YYNGEE. The CDR3 coding sequence is TGTGCCAGCCGGGACAGGCTCACAGATACGCAGTATTTT. It translates to CASRDRLTDTQYF.

This clonotype was detected many times. The chain recombines TRBV20-1 with TRBJ1-1; a possible D gene is TRBD1 (5 bases). Germline V gene lookup returns CDR1 DFQATT and CDR2 SNEGSKA (reference sequence). The V and J ends lost 2 bases and 5 bases respectively, with 15 bases between them. The CDR3 has 14 residues. The CDR3 nucleotides read TGCAGTGCTAGAAGTGTGCAGGGCAATACTGAAGCTTTCTTT. Translated: CSARSVQGNTEAFF.

This clonotype was counted many times. The J gene is TRBJ2-1, the V gene TRBV7-2; 10 nucleotides line up with TRBD2. Germline CDR1 is SGHTA and CDR2 is FQGNSA. J was trimmed by 5 bases and V by 5 bases; bases with no gene match: 6. The CDR3 runs 15 residues. The CDR3 DNA follows: TGTGCCAGCAGCCCAAGCGGGAGGGGGGACAATGAGCAGTTCTTC. Translated, it gives CASSPSGRGDNEQFF.

The V call is TRBV27, the J call TRBJ2-7; 7 bases are shared with TRBD1. The germline V gene encodes CDR1 MNHEY and CDR2 SMNVEV (reference sequence). Unmatched junction bases numbered 1, after V lost 3 bases and J lost 2 bases. CDR3 length equals 13 residues. The CDR3 sequence is CASSFTGAYEQYF. CDR3 coding DNA: TGTGCCAGCAGTTTCACAGGGGCCTACGAGCAGTACTTC.

At least ten counts were recorded for this clonotype. This chain links TRBV20-1 with TRBJ2-5; D is unclear. Germline CDR1 reads DFQATT; CDR2 reads SNEGSKA (reference sequence). The CDR3 sequence is 13 residues long. V lost 6 bases, J lost 4 bases, and 15 bases lay in between. CDR3 region: CSAQIGPPETQYF. CDR3 nucleotides: TGCAGTGCACAGATTGGCCCACCAGAGACCCAGTACTTC.

The CDR3 loop reads CASSEATKMNTEAFF. CDR3 nucleotides: TGTGCCAGCAGTGAAGCGACAAAAATGAACACTGAAGCTTTCTTT. V is TRBV2 and J is TRBJ1-1; D uncertain. Per germline, CDR1 SNHLY and CDR2 FYNNEI. V shed 0 bases and J shed 0 bases, with 8 bases lying between them. The CDR3 totals 15 residues. Full variable domain (remainder filled in from reference TRBV2 and TRBJ1-1): EPEVTQTPSHQVTQMGQEVILRCVPISNHLYFYWYRQILGQKVEFLVSFYNNEISEKSEIFDDQFSVERPDGSNFTLKIRSTKLEDSAMYFCASSEATKMNTEAFFGQGTRLTVV.

This clonotype was counted many times. CDR3 sequence: CASSLPGQSTDTQYF. The CDR3 bases are TGTGCCAGCAGCTTACCGGGGCAAAGCACAGATACGCAGTATTTT. The rearrangement joins TRBV7-2 to TRBJ2-3; D may match TRBD1 or TRBD2 (5 bases each). Germline CDR1 is SGHTA and CDR2 is FQGNSA. The CDR3 sequence is 15 residues long. V lost 2 bases and J 0 bases, leaving 9 bases between the germline ends.

In its sample, this clonotype was seen many times. The chain uses TRBV5-8 and TRBJ2-1, with TRBD1 matching 9 bases. The V gene end was trimmed by 6 bases and the J gene end by 2 bases; junction bases not matched to a gene: 3. The CDR3 has 14 amino acids. Looked up from germline, CDR1 is SGHTS and CDR2 is YDEGEE. The CDR3 reads CASTRDRAYNEQFF. DNA for the CDR3: TGTGCCAGCACCAGGGACAGGGCCTACAATGAGCAGTTCTTC.

This clonotype has at least ten counts. The DNA for the CDR3 is TGTGCCAGCAGTCCTGGAACCGGGACAGGGTTCAATGAGCAGTTCTTC. The encoded protein is CASSPGTGTGFNEQFF. The V call is TRBV12-3 or TRBV12-4, the J call TRBJ2-1, with 9 positions matching TRBD1. The CDR3 loop spans 16 amino acids. The J segment lost 6 bases and the V segment lost 5 bases, leaving 11 bases of the junction unmatched.

This clonotype was seen ten or more times. As DNA, the CDR3 is TGTGCCAGCAGTTTAGTCAATCCCTCCTATGGCTACACCTTC. It is translated as CASSLVNPSYGYTF. The chain has TRBV12-3 or TRBV12-4 and TRBJ1-2; D uncertain. The CDR3 consists of 14 residues. Trimming left V 1 base short and J 4 bases short, with 10 bases between.

This clonotype was picked up many times. This chain uses TRBV4-2 with TRBJ2-4, with D tentatively TRBD1 or TRBD2 (6 bases each). Trimming left V 8 bases short and J 0 bases short, with 20 bases between. This CDR3 comprises 17 residues. Germline V gene data show CDR1 as LGHNA and CDR2 as YNFKEQ. The CDR3 reads CASGKGGTGLAKNIQYF. For the CDR3, the DNA is TGTGCCAGCGGAAAGGGGGGAACGGGCCTAGCCAAAAACATTCAGTACTTC.